Listed here is a single T cell receptor beta chain. Germline loops: CDR1 MNHEY, CDR2 SVGAGI. V dropped 3 bases and J dropped 5 bases, with 5 bases sitting between them. The CDR3 has 11 residues. This entry comes from a study of blood T cell repertoires in COVID-19. Profiled with immunoSEQ multiplex PCR; TCRdb holds only in-frame clones, not every one. Altogether some 170,000 clones are present, around 73% being singletons, with the ten largest covering 17%. This rearrangement joins TRBV6-5 to TRBJ2-7; D not certain. The clonotype comes from a woman in her fifties or sixties who had recovered from COVID-19. The sample consisted of PBMCs or T cells enriched from blood (not recorded which). CDR3: CASSYSNEQYF. The DNA of the CDR3 is TGTGCCAGCAGTTATTCTAACGAGCAGTACTTC.